This entry features one T cell receptor (beta chain) sequence. Its antigen is as yet unknown. Genomic DNA served as template for TCR beta VDJ and CDR3 profiling. A single record per CDR3 protein comes from TCRdb applying MiXCR to the reads. The sample has around 230,000 distinct CDR3 sequences; approximately 57% are singletons. These data are taken from a study of CD8+CD57+ T cells in acquired aplastic anemia. As for the study in general: Sorted CD4+ and CD8+ cells yielded around 3.2 ug of DNA on average.

Study results and limitations: Patients and healthy controls showed no significant CD8+ Simpson's diversity difference. Twenty-nine CD8+ CDR3 sequences were shared between patients and controls.

The germline V and J ends were trimmed by 0 bases and 4 bases, with 10 bases remaining between them. This CDR3 has 14 amino acids. The germline V gene has CDR1 SGDLS and CDR2 YYNGEE. J is TRBJ1-1 and V is TRBV9; no reliable D call. This receptor was identified in a human donor in good health. The specimen sequenced was sorted CD4+, CD8+, or CD8+CD57+ T cells (not recorded which) from PBMCs. CDR3: CASSVDGASTEAFF. DNA for the CDR3: TGTGCCAGCAGCGTAGATGGAGCCAGCACTGAAGCTTTCTTT.